This T cell receptor beta chain was documented in a study of T cell responses to AZD1222 COVID-19 vaccine. The trim removed 1 base at V and 5 bases at J, leaving 6 bases unmatched. Germline CDR1 reads KGHSH; CDR2 reads LQKENI. The CDR3 contains 16 residues. Pooled together were second doses at about 4 or about 12 weeks. On this clone itself: The target antigen is unknown.

Clones were sequenced by immunoSEQ multiplex PCR, and TCRdb holds only the in-frame ones, with some missing. Of approximately 69,000 clones listed, around 78% are singletons. Study-wide results and caveats: Most donors were white British and more were female, and clonal diversity was possibly underestimated. AZD1222 recipients seropositive at baseline numbered only 5 or 6. When two AZD1222 doses had been given, Spike-specific TCR breadth and depth rose.

The receptor comes from an adult who received the AZD1222 COVID-19 vaccine. Sequenced here: peripheral blood, sampled 28 days after the second AZD1222 dose. The V call is TRBV18, the J call TRBJ2-1; 9 bases match TRBD1. This chain's CDR3 is CASSPQHTGGHNEQFF. The CDR3 region has the DNA TGTGCCAGCTCACCACAGCATACAGGGGGCCACAATGAGCAGTTCTTC.